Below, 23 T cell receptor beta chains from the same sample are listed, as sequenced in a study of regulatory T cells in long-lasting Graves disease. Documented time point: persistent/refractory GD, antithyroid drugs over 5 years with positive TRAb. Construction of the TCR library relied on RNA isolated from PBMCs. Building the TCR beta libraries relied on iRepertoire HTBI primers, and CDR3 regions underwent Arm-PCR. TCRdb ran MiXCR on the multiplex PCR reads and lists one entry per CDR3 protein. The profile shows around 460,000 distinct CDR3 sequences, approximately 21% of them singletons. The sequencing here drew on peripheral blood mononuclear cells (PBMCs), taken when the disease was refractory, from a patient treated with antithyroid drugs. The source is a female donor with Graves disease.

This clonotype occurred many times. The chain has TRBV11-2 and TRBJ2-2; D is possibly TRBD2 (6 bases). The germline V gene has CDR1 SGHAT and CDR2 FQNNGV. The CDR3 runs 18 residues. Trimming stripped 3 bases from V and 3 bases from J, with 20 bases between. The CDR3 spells CASSLGDWGRPDTGELFF. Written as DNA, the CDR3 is TGTGCCAGCAGCTTGGGGGACTGGGGGAGGCCCGACACCGGGGAGCTGTTTTTT.

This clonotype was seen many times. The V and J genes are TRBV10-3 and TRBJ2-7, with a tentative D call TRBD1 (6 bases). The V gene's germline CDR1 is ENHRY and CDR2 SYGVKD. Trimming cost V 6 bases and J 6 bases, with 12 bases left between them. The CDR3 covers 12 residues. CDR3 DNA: TGTGCCATCAGAGCAGGGGAAGTCGAGCAGTACTTC. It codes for CAIRAGEVEQYF.

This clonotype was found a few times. DNA of the CDR3: TGTGCCAGCAGTGCGTCCTATGATCAGCCCCAGCATTTT. The encoded protein is CASSASYDQPQHF. The V gene is TRBV12-3 or TRBV12-4, the J gene TRBJ1-5; D is undetermined. With 5 bases removed from V and 5 bases from J, the gap between germline ends came to 10 bases. The CDR3 loop spans 13 amino acids.

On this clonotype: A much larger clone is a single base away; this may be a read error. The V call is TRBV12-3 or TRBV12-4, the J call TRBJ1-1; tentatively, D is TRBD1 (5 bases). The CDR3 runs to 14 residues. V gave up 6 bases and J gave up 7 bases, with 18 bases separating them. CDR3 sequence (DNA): TGTGCCAGCAGCCGACAGTCCGGCAGTCTTGAAGCTTTCTTT. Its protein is CASSRQSGSLEAFF.

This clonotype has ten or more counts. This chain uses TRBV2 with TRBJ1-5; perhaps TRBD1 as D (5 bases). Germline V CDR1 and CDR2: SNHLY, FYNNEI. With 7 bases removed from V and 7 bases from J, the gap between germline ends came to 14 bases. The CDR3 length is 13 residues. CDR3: CASNPESGQPQHF. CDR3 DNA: TGTGCCAGCAACCCAGAGTCAGGGCAGCCCCAGCATTTT.

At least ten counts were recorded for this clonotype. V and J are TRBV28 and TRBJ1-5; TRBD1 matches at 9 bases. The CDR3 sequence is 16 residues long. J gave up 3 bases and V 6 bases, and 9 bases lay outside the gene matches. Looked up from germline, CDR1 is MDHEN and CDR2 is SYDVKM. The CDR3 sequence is CASSRRGTGYNQPQHF. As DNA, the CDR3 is TGTGCCAGCAGCCGTAGGGGGACAGGGTACAATCAGCCCCAGCATTTT.

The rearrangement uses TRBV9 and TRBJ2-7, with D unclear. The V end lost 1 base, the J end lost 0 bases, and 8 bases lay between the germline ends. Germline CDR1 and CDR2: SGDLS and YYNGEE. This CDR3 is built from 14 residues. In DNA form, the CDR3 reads TGTGCCAGCAGCGTAAGTCCCAGCTCCTACGAGCAGTACTTC. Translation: CASSVSPSSYEQYF.

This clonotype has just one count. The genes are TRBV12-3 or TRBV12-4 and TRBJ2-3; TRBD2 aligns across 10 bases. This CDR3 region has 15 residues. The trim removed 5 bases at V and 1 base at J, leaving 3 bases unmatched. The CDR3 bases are TGTGCCAGCAGTGGGGGGACTAGCGGCACAGATACGCAGTATTTT. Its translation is CASSGGTSGTDTQYF.

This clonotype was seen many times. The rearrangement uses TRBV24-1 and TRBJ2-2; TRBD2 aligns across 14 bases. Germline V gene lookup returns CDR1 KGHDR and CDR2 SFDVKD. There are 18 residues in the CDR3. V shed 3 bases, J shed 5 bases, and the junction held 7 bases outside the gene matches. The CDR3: CATSDTLGLAGVTGELFF. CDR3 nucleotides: TGTGCCACCAGTGATACCCTGGGACTAGCGGGAGTTACCGGGGAGCTGTTTTTT.

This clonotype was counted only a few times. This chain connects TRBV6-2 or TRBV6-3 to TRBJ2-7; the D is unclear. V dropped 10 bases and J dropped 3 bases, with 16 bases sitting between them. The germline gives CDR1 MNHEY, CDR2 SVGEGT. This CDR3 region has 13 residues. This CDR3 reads CATAPGIGYEQYF. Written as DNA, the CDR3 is TGTGCCACTGCTCCCGGTATCGGCTACGAGCAGTACTTC.

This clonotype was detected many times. The CDR3 coding sequence is TGTGCCATCAGTGAGACGGGACCTATGAACTCCTATAATTCACCCCTCCACTTT. Translated, it gives CAISETGPMNSYNSPLHF. The genes are TRBV10-3 and TRBJ1-6, with D maybe TRBD1 (5 bases). Trimming removed 2 bases at V and 0 bases at J, with 14 bases between. The CDR3 sequence is 18 residues long. Germline values: CDR1 ENHRY, CDR2 SYGVKD.

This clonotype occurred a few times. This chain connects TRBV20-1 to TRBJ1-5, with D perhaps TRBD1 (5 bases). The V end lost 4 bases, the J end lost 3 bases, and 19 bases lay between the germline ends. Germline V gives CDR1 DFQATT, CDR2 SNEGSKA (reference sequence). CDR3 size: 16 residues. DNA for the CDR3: TGCAGTGCTACCCACACGTTGGGGCCGAACAATCAGCCCCAGCATTTT. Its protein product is CSATHTLGPNNQPQHF.

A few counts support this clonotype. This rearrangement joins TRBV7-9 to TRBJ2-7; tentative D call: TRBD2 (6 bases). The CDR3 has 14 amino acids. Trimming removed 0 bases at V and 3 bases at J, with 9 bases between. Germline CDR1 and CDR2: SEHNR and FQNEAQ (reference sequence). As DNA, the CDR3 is TGTGCCAGCAGCTTAGCGGGAGGTTACTACGAGCAGTACTTC. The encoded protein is CASSLAGGYYEQYF.

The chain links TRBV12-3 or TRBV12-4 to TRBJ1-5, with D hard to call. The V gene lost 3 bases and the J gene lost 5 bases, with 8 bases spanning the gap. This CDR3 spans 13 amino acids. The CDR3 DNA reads TGTGCCAGCAGTTTTCAAAGGGATCAGCCCCAGCATTTT. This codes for CASSFQRDQPQHF.

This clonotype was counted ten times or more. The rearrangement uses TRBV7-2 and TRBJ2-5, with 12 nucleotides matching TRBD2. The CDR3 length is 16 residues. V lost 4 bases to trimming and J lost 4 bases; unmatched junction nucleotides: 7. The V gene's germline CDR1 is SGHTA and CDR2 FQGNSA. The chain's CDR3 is CASSSGGTSGRETQYF. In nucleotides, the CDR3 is TGTGCCAGCAGCTCGGGGGGGACTAGCGGGCGAGAGACCCAGTACTTC.

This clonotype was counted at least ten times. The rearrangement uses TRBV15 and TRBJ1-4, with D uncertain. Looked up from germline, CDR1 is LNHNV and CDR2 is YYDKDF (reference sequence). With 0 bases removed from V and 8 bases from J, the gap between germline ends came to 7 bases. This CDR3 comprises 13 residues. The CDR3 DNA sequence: TGTGCCACCAGCAGAGATCGAAAGGAAAAACTGTTTTTT. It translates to CATSRDRKEKLFF.

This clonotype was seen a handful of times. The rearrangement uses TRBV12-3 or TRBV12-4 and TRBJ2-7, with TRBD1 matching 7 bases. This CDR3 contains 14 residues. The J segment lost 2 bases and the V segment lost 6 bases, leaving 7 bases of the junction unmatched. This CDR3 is CASRATGPAYEQYF. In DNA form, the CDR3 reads TGTGCCAGCAGAGCGACAGGGCCGGCCTACGAGCAGTACTTC.

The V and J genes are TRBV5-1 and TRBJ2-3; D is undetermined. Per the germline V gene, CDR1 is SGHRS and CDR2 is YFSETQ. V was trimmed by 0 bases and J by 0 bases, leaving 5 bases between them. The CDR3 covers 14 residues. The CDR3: CASSLDVSTDTQYF. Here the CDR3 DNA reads TGCGCCAGCAGCTTGGATGTGAGCACAGATACGCAGTATTTT.

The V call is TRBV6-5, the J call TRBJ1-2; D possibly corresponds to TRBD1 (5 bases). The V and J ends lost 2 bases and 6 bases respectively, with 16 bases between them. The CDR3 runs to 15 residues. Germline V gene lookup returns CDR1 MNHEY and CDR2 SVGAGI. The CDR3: CASSYLVRAENGYTF. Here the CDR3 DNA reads TGTGCCAGCAGTTACCTGGTCAGGGCTGAGAATGGCTACACCTTC.

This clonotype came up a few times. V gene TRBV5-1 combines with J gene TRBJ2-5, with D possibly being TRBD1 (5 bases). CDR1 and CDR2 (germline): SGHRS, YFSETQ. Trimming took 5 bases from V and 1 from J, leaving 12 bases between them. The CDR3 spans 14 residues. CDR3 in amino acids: CASSPGFGQETQYF. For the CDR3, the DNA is TGCGCCAGCAGTCCAGGGTTCGGCCAAGAGACCCAGTACTTC.

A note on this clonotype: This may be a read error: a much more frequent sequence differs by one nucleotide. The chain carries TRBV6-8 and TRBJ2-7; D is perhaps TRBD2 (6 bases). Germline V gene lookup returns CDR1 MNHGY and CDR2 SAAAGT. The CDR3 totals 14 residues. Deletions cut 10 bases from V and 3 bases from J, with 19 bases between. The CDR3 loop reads CATSNSGGYYEQYF. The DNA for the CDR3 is TGTGCCACATCTAATAGCGGAGGGTACTACGAGCAGTACTTC.

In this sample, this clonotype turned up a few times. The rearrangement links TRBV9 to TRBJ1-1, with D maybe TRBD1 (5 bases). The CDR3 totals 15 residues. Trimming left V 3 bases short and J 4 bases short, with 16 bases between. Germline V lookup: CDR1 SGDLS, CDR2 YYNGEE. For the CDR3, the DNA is TGTGCCAGCAGCGCCACAACAGGTCCCGCCACTGAAGCTTTCTTT. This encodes CASSATTGPATEAFF.

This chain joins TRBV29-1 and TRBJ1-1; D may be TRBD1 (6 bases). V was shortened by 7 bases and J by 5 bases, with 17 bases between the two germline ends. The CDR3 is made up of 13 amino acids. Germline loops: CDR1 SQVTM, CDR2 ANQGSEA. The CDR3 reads CSELTQRGTEAFF. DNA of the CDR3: TGCAGCGAACTTACCCAGAGGGGGACTGAAGCTTTCTTT.